The next 21 T cell receptor beta chains were all read from a single sample in a study of radiation and T cells in renal cell carcinoma. Time point meaning: baseline pretreatment blood. Treatment of the sample: 15 Gy SBRT to primary tumor, nephrectomy 4 weeks later. Libraries were prepared by immunoSEQ multiplex PCR; TCRdb keeps only in-frame clonotypes and omits some of them. The table includes 100,000 to 150,000 clones, roughly 80% detected once. Specimen: blood, collected from a patient whose treatment included radiotherapy and nephrectomy. Receptors were obtained from an older woman with renal cell carcinoma.

This clone has a handful of counts. The chain carries TRBV11-2 and TRBJ1-1; 9 bases line up with TRBD1. Germline values: CDR1 SGHAT, CDR2 FQNNGV. V gave up 4 bases and J gave up 2 bases; unmatched junction bases: 5. The CDR3 is made up of 15 amino acids. CDR3 sequence reads: CASSSGQGLNTEAFF. The CDR3, as DNA: TGTGCCAGCAGCTCCGGACAGGGGCTAAACACTGAAGCTTTCTTT. The variable domain in full, completed from reference TRBV11-2 and TRBJ1-1, reads EAGVAQSPRYKIIEKRQSVAFWCNPISGHATLYWYQQILGQGPKLLIQFQNNGVVDDSQLPKDRFSAERLKGVDSTLKIQPAKLEDSAVYLCASSSGQGLNTEAFFGQGTRLTVV.

The rearrangement joins TRBV4-1 to TRBJ2-2; unclear D gene. Trimming stripped 1 base from V and 3 bases from J, with 6 bases between. The CDR3 consists of 14 residues. Germline CDR1 MGHRA, CDR2 YSYEKL. The CDR3 is CASSQVEHTGELFF. DNA for the CDR3: TGCGCCAGCAGCCAAGTGGAGCACACCGGGGAGCTGTTTTTT.

This clone was found a few times. The rearrangement joins TRBV5-4 to TRBJ1-1, with D hard to call. CDR3 size: 12 residues. Germline CDR1 and CDR2: SGHNT and YYREEE (reference sequence). V lost 4 bases and J 1 base, leaving 5 bases between the germline ends. As DNA, the CDR3 is TGTGCCAGCAGCCCCGGGAACACTGAAGCTTTCTTT. Amino acid sequence: CASSPGNTEAFF.

The chain recombines TRBV19 with TRBJ1-2, with D maybe TRBD1 (5 bases). Germline V gives CDR1 LNHDA, CDR2 SQIVND (reference sequence). Trimming pared 8 bases from V and 3 bases from J, leaving 16 bases between. The CDR3 is 14 amino acids. CDR3 sequence reads: CASCTMRGDYGYTF. CDR3 nucleotide sequence: TGTGCCAGTTGTACGATGCGGGGGGACTATGGCTACACCTTC.

In nucleotides, the CDR3 is TGTGCCAGCAGCGTAGCTACGGCACCTCAGCCCCAGCATTTT. It encodes CASSVATAPQPQHF. The J gene is TRBJ1-5, the V gene TRBV9; unclear D gene. Germline V gives CDR1 SGDLS, CDR2 YYNGEE. Trimming took 0 bases from V and 6 from J, leaving 10 bases between them. The CDR3 runs to 14 residues.

The chain employs TRBV27 and TRBJ2-3, with 7 bases identical to TRBD2. Germline loops: CDR1 MNHEY, CDR2 SMNVEV (reference sequence). V shed 6 bases and J 3 bases; nucleotides not matched to a gene: 6. This CDR3 is built from 14 residues. Here the CDR3 reads CASRPRGGTDTQYF. In DNA form, the CDR3 reads TGTGCCAGCAGACCCCGGGGAGGGACAGATACGCAGTATTTT.

The chain employs TRBV5-8 and TRBJ1-1; no clear D gene. Germline V gene lookup returns CDR1 SGHTS and CDR2 YDEGEE. The CDR3 is 11 residues long. V lost 1 base and J 6 bases, leaving 4 bases between the germline ends. CDR3 sequence reads: CASSLWAEAFF. CDR3 DNA: TGTGCCAGCAGCTTGTGGGCTGAAGCTTTCTTT.

The chain combines TRBV7-9 with TRBJ1-1, with TRBD1 matching 9 bases. From germline, CDR1 is SEHNR and CDR2 FQNEAQ (reference sequence). The trim removed 2 bases at V and 5 bases at J, leaving 12 bases unmatched. The CDR3 length is 17 residues. CDR3 sequence reads: CASSLLYRGLEGTEAFF. In DNA, the CDR3 is TGTGCCAGCAGCTTACTCTACAGGGGGCTGGAGGGAACTGAAGCTTTCTTT.

The table lists this clone with a few counts. V and J are TRBV7-2 and TRBJ1-1, with D perhaps matching TRBD1 (5 bases). The CDR3 contains 14 residues. The germline V gene has CDR1 SGHTA and CDR2 FQGNSA. Trimming removed 11 bases at V and 1 base at J, with 17 bases between. CDR3 region: CAAGTDRWNTEAFF. Here the CDR3 DNA reads TGTGCCGCCGGGACGGATAGGTGGAACACTGAAGCTTTCTTT.

The rearrangement uses TRBV6-5 and TRBJ1-1, with D possibly matching TRBD1 (5 bases). This CDR3 spans 12 amino acids. Germline values: CDR1 MNHEY, CDR2 SVGAGI. V was cut by 10 bases and J by 3 bases, with 12 bases left in between. The CDR3 bases are TGTGCCAACCCGGACATTTACACTGAAGCTTTCTTT. This encodes CANPDIYTEAFF.

The CDR3 DNA follows: TGTGCCAGCAGCTTAGAGACAGGGGCCACCGGGGAGCTGTTTTTT. Translation gives CASSLETGATGELFF. The rearrangement uses TRBV7-9 and TRBJ2-2, with 8 nucleotides matching TRBD1. J was trimmed by 4 bases and V by 1 base; bases with no gene match: 2. Germline V gene lookup returns CDR1 SEHNR and CDR2 FQNEAQ (reference sequence). The length of the CDR3 is 15 residues.

This chain joins TRBV6-6 and TRBJ1-5, with TRBD1 identical over 7 bases. The CDR3 is 15 residues long. Germline CDR1 and CDR2: MNHNY and SVGAGI (reference sequence). The trim removed 6 bases at V and 0 bases at J, leaving 5 bases unmatched. The CDR3 DNA reads as TGTGCCAGCAGAAAGGGACAGTTTAGCAATCAGCCCCAGCATTTT. This translates into CASRKGQFSNQPQHF.

The CDR3 region has the DNA TGTGCCAGCAGTTCTCCGACAGAGGCGTCGGAAAAACTGTTTTTT. This sequence encodes CASSSPTEASEKLFF. The rearrangement uses TRBV25-1 and TRBJ1-4; perhaps TRBD1 as D (5 bases). This CDR3 contains 15 residues. Germline lookup yields CDR1 MGHDK and CDR2 SYGVNS. Deletions cut 5 bases from V and 8 bases from J, with 18 bases between.

The CDR3, as DNA: TGTGCCAGCTCGGCAGGGGTATACGAGCAGTACTTC. It specifies CASSAGVYEQYF. The genes are TRBV18 and TRBJ2-7; D perhaps matches TRBD1 (6 bases). This CDR3 region has 12 residues. CDR1 KGHSH and CDR2 LQKENI come from the germline V gene. Trimming took off 6 bases at V and 4 bases at J, with 10 bases between the two ends.

The count of this clone is one. This chain links TRBV7-9 with TRBJ1-2; no clear D gene. The V end was cut by 5 bases, the J end by 5 bases, with 12 bases between. The CDR3 extends over 13 amino acids. The germline CDR1 and CDR2 sequences are SEHNR and FQNEAQ (reference sequence). CDR3 bases: TGTGCCAGCAGCCCTGAAGACTTATATGGCTACACCTTC. As protein: CASSPEDLYGYTF.

The genes are TRBV7-2 and TRBJ2-1; unclear D gene. Per the germline V gene, CDR1 is SGHTA and CDR2 is FQGNSA. The CDR3 extends over 14 amino acids. Trimming removed 1 base at V and 7 bases at J, with 11 bases between. The DNA for the CDR3 is TGTGCCAGCAGCTTAGAGTACCAGCCTAATGAGCAGTTCTTC. Translated: CASSLEYQPNEQFF.

The V and J genes are TRBV19 and TRBJ2-7; D could derive from TRBD1 or TRBD2 (6 bases each). The CDR3 extends over 15 amino acids. Trimming removed 3 bases at V and 5 bases at J, with 17 bases between. Germline V gene lookup returns CDR1 LNHDA and CDR2 SQIVND (reference sequence). The CDR3 bases are TGTGCCAGTAGTATGGGAGGAAGGGGGGTCAACGAGCAGTACTTC. It codes for CASSMGGRGVNEQYF.

The chain recombines TRBV7-9 with TRBJ2-3, with D tentatively TRBD2 (7 bases). Trimming removed 2 bases from V and 0 bases from J, with 15 bases in between. The CDR3 length is 17 residues. Germline lookup yields CDR1 SEHNR and CDR2 FQNEAQ (reference sequence). In nucleotides, the CDR3 is TGTGCCAGCAGCTTATTTGGTGAGGGGGGGAGCACAGATACGCAGTATTTT. This encodes CASSLFGEGGSTDTQYF.

The V and J genes are TRBV2 and TRBJ1-2, with D maybe TRBD1 (5 bases). Trimming stripped 1 base from V and 2 bases from J, with 8 bases between. The CDR3 consists of 14 residues. CDR1 and CDR2 (germline): SNHLY, FYNNEI. The CDR3 protein is CASSEEGMNYGYTF. Here the CDR3 DNA reads TGTGCCAGCAGTGAAGAGGGGATGAACTATGGCTACACCTTC. Filled out from reference TRBV2 and TRBJ1-2, the complete variable domain reads EPEVTQTPSHQVTQMGQEVILRCVPISNHLYFYWYRQILGQKVEFLVSFYNNEISEKSEIFDDQFSVERPDGSNFTLKIRSTKLEDSAMYFCASSEEGMNYGYTFGSGTRLTVV.

This chain uses TRBV4-2 with TRBJ2-7; tentatively, D is TRBD1 (6 bases). The ends were cut back, 2 bases at V and 2 bases at J, with 13 bases in the middle. The germline gives CDR1 LGHNA, CDR2 YNFKEQ. This CDR3 contains 15 residues. The CDR3, as DNA: TGTGCCAGCAGCCAACAGACAGGCGAAACCTACGAGCAGTACTTC. Its translation: CASSQQTGETYEQYF.

The chain carries TRBV28 and TRBJ2-3, with D tentatively TRBD2 (7 bases). Trimming pared 5 bases from V and 4 bases from J, leaving 10 bases between. Germline CDR1 is MDHEN and CDR2 is SYDVKM. The CDR3 covers 13 residues. The DNA for the CDR3 is TGTGCCAGCAGTGTAGGGGGGGCAGATACGCAGTATTTT. It is translated as CASSVGGADTQYF.